The 20 T cell receptor beta chains in this list originate from one sample, sequenced in a study of T cell responses to AZD1222 COVID-19 vaccine. Sequenced by immunoSEQ multiplex PCR; TCRdb stores in-frame clones only, minus some. The repertoire holds 55,000 to 75,000 clones, with about 80% as singletons. The sequenced sample was peripheral blood, obtained on day 0 of AZD1222 vaccination. The origin of the receptors is an adult in good health.

The V call is TRBV9, the J call TRBJ2-1, with 16 bases aligning to TRBD2. Germline CDR1 SGDLS, CDR2 YYNGEE. The length of the CDR3 is 19 residues. Trimming cost V 0 bases and J 7 bases; bases outside gene matches: 10. CDR3 DNA: TGTGCCAGCAGCGTAGGAGCCCCCGGGACTAGCGGGGGGGTAAATGAGCAGTTCTTC. It is translated as CASSVGAPGTSGGVNEQFF.

This clone has just a few counts. V usage is TRBV13 and J usage is TRBJ1-4; D not certain. This CDR3 has 13 amino acids. V dropped 5 bases and J dropped 10 bases, with 14 bases sitting between them. CDR1 PRHDT and CDR2 FYEKMQ come from the germline V gene (reference sequence). For the CDR3, the DNA is TGTGCCAGCAGCATGGGTGGAGAAGGAAAACTGTTTTTT. It encodes CASSMGGEGKLFF.

This chain connects TRBV6-5 to TRBJ1-2; D is ambiguous. Looked up from germline, CDR1 is MNHEY and CDR2 is SVGAGI. V was pared by 5 bases and J by 4 bases, with 11 bases between. The CDR3 is 13 amino acids. The CDR3 loop reads CASSRRPTYGYTF. In nucleotides, the CDR3 is TGTGCCAGCAGTCGGAGACCTACCTATGGCTACACCTTC.

V usage is TRBV2 and J usage is TRBJ2-2, with D tentatively TRBD1 or TRBD2 (5 bases each). Between the trimmed V and J ends, which lost 1 base and 10 bases, there was a span of 13 bases. Germline values: CDR1 SNHLY, CDR2 FYNNEI. The CDR3 has 14 residues. The CDR3 DNA sequence: TGTGCCAGCAGTGAAGGATTTTTGGGGGAGGAGCTGTTTTTT. Translation gives CASSEGFLGEELFF. The full variable domain, with the rest looked up from reference TRBV2 and TRBJ2-2, is EPEVTQTPSHQVTQMGQEVILRCVPISNHLYFYWYRQILGQKVEFLVSFYNNEISEKSEIFDDQFSVERPDGSNFTLKIRSTKLEDSAMYFCASSEGFLGEELFFGEGSRLTVL.

V is TRBV28 and J is TRBJ1-2; TRBD1 matches at 8 bases. V shed 7 bases, J shed 1 base, and the junction held 8 bases outside the gene matches. This CDR3 contains 15 residues. The germline V gene encodes CDR1 MDHEN and CDR2 SYDVKM. The CDR3 is CASNQNGQGNYGYTF. The CDR3 DNA sequence: TGTGCCAGCAACCAAAACGGACAGGGTAACTATGGCTACACCTTC.

In its sample, this clone was seen once. V gene TRBV6-6 combines with J gene TRBJ1-1; no clear D. V lost 6 bases and J lost 2, with 7 bases in between. Per the germline V gene, CDR1 is MNHNY and CDR2 is SVGAGI (reference sequence). The CDR3 runs to 12 residues. For the CDR3, the DNA is TGTGCCAGCAGCTTTCAAAACACTGAAGCTTTCTTT. It yields the protein CASSFQNTEAFF.

V and J are TRBV15 and TRBJ1-1, with D unclear. CDR3 length equals 18 residues. With 3 bases removed from V and 0 bases from J, the gap between germline ends came to 20 bases. Germline lookup yields CDR1 LNHNV and CDR2 YYDKDF (reference sequence). CDR3 sequence reads: CATSRTDRPSGVNTEAFF. In nucleotides, the CDR3 is TGTGCCACCAGCAGGACGGATCGACCCTCCGGGGTGAACACTGAAGCTTTCTTT.

This rearrangement joins TRBV7-9 to TRBJ1-5; D is uncertain. Trimming left V 2 bases short and J 6 bases short, with 8 bases between. In germline, CDR1 is SEHNR, CDR2 FQNEAQ (reference sequence). This CDR3 is built from 13 residues. The CDR3 coding sequence is TGTGCCAGCAGCTTATCGTCGGGTCAGCCCCAGCATTTT. Translation: CASSLSSGQPQHF.

In its sample, this clone was seen once. The chain carries TRBV5-6 and TRBJ2-5; TRBD1 agrees at 7 bases. CDR1 SGHDT and CDR2 YYEEEE come from the germline V gene. The V gene end was trimmed by 4 bases and the J gene end by 4 bases; junction bases not matched to a gene: 7. CDR3 length equals 14 residues. DNA of the CDR3: TGTGCCAGCAGCCGTGACAGGGTGGTAGAGACCCAGTACTTC. Protein: CASSRDRVVETQYF.

The chain is built from TRBV12-3 or TRBV12-4 and TRBJ2-1; D remains unclear. The CDR3 consists of 12 residues. With 6 bases removed from V and 4 bases from J, the gap between germline ends came to 7 bases. The CDR3 bases are TGTGCCAGCAGCGCACCTTACAATGAGCAGTTCTTC. As protein: CASSAPYNEQFF.

This clone was seen more than once but under ten times. DNA of the CDR3: TGTGCCAGCAGTGAAGCGCAACGGGAGACCCAGTACTTC. Its translation: CASSEAQRETQYF. The chain links TRBV6-1 to TRBJ2-5, with D uncertain. This CDR3 spans 13 amino acids. Germline V CDR1 and CDR2: MNHNS, SASEGT. V shed 0 bases and J shed 5 bases, with 7 bases lying between them.

This clone is a singleton in its sample. The genes are TRBV27 and TRBJ1-6; a possible D gene is TRBD1 (5 bases). Germline CDR1 and CDR2: MNHEY and SMNVEV (reference sequence). V was pared by 4 bases and J by 5 bases, with 18 bases between. CDR3 length: 17 amino acids. CDR3 coding DNA: TGTGCCAGCAGTTACTCCCAAGCCGCAGGGAATAATTCACCCCTCCACTTT. The encoded protein is CASSYSQAAGNNSPLHF.

This clone has only a few counts. The V call is TRBV7-8, the J call TRBJ2-1; 10 nucleotides line up with TRBD1. CDR3 length equals 15 residues. CDR1 is SGHVS and CDR2 is FQNEAQ in the germline V gene. The junction had 7 bases not matched to a gene; V was cut back by 5 bases and J by 6 bases. In DNA form, the CDR3 reads TGTGCCAGCAGCACCCGGGACAGGGGTAGCAATGAGCAGTTCTTC. It is translated as CASSTRDRGSNEQFF.

The V call is TRBV18, the J call TRBJ2-1; possible D gene TRBD2, 6 bases. The CDR3 length is 15 residues. Trimming removed 6 bases at V and 2 bases at J, with 14 bases between. Germline V gene lookup returns CDR1 KGHSH and CDR2 LQKENI. The CDR3, as DNA: TGTGCCAGCTCTCAAAATAGCGGAGCCTACAATGAGCAGTTCTTC. The encoded protein is CASSQNSGAYNEQFF.

The V call is TRBV6-5, the J call TRBJ2-3; 7 nucleotides agree with TRBD2. Germline values: CDR1 MNHEY, CDR2 SVGAGI. CDR3 length equals 15 residues. V gave up 7 bases and J gave up 2 bases; unmatched junction bases: 9. The CDR3 spells CASNPDRGVTDTQYF. The DNA for the CDR3 is TGTGCCAGCAACCCGGATCGGGGGGTCACAGATACGCAGTATTTT.

The sample holds one count of this clone. This chain connects TRBV6-2 or TRBV6-3 to TRBJ2-3; D possibly corresponds to TRBD1 (6 bases). The V end was cut by 5 bases, the J end by 0 bases, with 9 bases between. The CDR3 covers 14 residues. Germline CDR1 and CDR2: MNHEY and SVGEGT. The CDR3 DNA reads as TGTGCCAGCAGTAGCACAGGGAGCACAGATACGCAGTATTTT. Protein sequence: CASSSTGSTDTQYF.

The V gene is TRBV6-2 or TRBV6-3, the J gene TRBJ1-5, with 9 bases fitting TRBD1. The CDR3 covers 16 residues. V lost 4 bases to trimming and J lost 3 bases; unmatched junction nucleotides: 7. Germline assignment: CDR1 MNHEY and CDR2 SVGEGT. The CDR3 nucleotides read TGTGCCAGCAGTTCCACAGGGGGCGGCTACAATCAGCCCCAGCATTTT. Translation: CASSSTGGGYNQPQHF.

This chain links TRBV10-1 with TRBJ1-2, with D uncertain. This CDR3 has 13 residues. Germline-derived CDR1 and CDR2 are WNHNN and SYGVQD (reference sequence). Trimming left V 0 bases short and J 4 bases short, with 6 bases between. The CDR3 nucleotides read TGCGCCAGCAGTGAGTCTGGTACCTATGGCTACACCTTC. Its protein is CASSESGTYGYTF.

The chain employs TRBV5-6 and TRBJ1-1, with D possibly being TRBD1 (5 bases). The CDR3 is 16 amino acids. With 5 bases removed from V and 0 bases from J, the gap between germline ends came to 17 bases. The germline gives CDR1 SGHDT, CDR2 YYEEEE. The CDR3 spells CASSAGPGYMNTEAFF. DNA for the CDR3: TGTGCCAGCAGTGCGGGACCGGGTTACATGAACACTGAAGCTTTCTTT. The full variable domain, rest sourced from reference TRBV5-6 and TRBJ1-1, is DAGVTQSPTHLIKTRGQQVTLRCSPKSGHDTVSWYQQALGQGPQFIFQYYEEEERQRGNFPDRFSGHQFPNYSSELNVNALLLGDSALYLCASSAGPGYMNTEAFFGQGTRLTVV.

The chain joins TRBV29-1 to TRBJ2-1, with 9 bases matching TRBD1. Trimming cost V 5 bases and J 5 bases; bases outside gene matches: 7. Germline values: CDR1 SQVTM, CDR2 ANQGSEA. This CDR3 has 14 residues. DNA for the CDR3: TGCAGCGTTCGGAACAGGGGGCGGCACAATGAGCAGTTCTTC. Amino acid sequence: CSVRNRGRHNEQFF.